This record looks at one T cell receptor (beta chain) sequence and its context. Different DNA sequences within this sample yield the same CDR3. The record originates from a study of shared clonotypes between healthy human individuals. Method: immunoSEQ multiplex PCR; TCRdb's copy keeps in-frame clones and lacks some. Seen here are about 2 million clones, 90% to 95% observed once, and the top ten hold 0.13%. This CDR3 region has 15 residues. CDR1 and CDR2 (germline): SGHDN, FVKESK. Losses at the gene ends were 4 bases for V and 2 bases for J; bases not matched to a gene: 7. The donor population consisted of healthy HIV-negative adults with no recent acute infections or vaccinations.

This clonotype was obtained from a young man in good health. The sample comprised naive CD4+ T cells sorted from blood. Subset indicated: CD45RA+ positively selected. The chain combines TRBV14 with TRBJ2-7; 8 nucleotides match TRBD1. The DNA of the CDR3 is TGTGCCAGCAGCCGGGCTGGGACAGGAGCCTACGAGCAGTACTTC. Translated: CASSRAGTGAYEQYF. The whole variable domain, filled in from reference TRBV14 and TRBJ2-7, reads EAGVTQFPSHSVIEKGQTVTLRCDPISGHDNLYWYRRVMGKEIKFLLHFVKESKQDESGMPNNRFLAERTGGTYSTLKVQPAELEDSGVYFCASSRAGTGAYEQYFGPGTRLTVT.